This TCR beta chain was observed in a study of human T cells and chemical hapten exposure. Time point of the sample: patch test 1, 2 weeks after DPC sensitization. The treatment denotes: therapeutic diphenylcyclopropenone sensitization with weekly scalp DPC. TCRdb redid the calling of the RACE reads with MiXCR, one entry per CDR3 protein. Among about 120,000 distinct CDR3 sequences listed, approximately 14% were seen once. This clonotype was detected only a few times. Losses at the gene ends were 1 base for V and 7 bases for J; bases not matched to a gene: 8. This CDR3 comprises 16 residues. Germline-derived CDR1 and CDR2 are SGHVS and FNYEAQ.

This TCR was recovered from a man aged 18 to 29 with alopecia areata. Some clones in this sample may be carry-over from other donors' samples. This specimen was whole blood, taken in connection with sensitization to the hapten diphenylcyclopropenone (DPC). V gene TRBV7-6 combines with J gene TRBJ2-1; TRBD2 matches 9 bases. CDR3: CASSLDIAGVGNEQFF. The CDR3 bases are TGTGCCAGCAGCTTAGATATAGCGGGGGTCGGAAATGAGCAGTTCTTC.